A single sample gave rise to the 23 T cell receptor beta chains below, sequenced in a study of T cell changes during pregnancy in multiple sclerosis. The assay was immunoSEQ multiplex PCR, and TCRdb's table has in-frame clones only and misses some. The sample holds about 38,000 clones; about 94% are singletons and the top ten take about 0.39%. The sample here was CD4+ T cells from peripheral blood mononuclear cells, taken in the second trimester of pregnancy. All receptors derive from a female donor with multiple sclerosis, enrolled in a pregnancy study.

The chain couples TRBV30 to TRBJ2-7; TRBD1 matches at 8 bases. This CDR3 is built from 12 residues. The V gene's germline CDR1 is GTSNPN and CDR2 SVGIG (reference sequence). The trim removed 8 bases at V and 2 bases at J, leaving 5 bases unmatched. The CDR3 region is CAGRQGTYEQYF. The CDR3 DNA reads TGTGCCGGTAGACAGGGGACCTACGAGCAGTACTTC.

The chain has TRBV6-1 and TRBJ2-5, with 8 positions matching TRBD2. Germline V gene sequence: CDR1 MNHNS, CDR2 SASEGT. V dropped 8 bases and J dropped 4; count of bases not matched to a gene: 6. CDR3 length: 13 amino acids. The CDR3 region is CASHSGGRETQYF. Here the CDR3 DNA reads TGTGCCAGCCACAGCGGGGGCCGAGAGACCCAGTACTTC.

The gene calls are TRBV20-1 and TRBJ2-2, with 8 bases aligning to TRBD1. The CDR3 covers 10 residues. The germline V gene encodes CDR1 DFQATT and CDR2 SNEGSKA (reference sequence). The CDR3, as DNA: TGCAGACAGGGGGACGGGGAGCTGTTTTTT. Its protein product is CRQGDGELFF.

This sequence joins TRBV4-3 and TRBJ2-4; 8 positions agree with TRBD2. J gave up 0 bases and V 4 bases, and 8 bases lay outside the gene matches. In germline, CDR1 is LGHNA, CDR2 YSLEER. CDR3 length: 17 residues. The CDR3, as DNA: TGCGCCAGCAGCCCCGCTGGCGGGGGGATAGCCAAAAACATTCAGTACTTC. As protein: CASSPAGGGIAKNIQYF.

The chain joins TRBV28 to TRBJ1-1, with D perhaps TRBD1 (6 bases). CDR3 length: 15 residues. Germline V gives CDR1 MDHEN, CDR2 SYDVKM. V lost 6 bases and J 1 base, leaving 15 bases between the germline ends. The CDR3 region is CASRIPGASNTEAFF. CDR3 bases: TGTGCCAGCAGGATCCCAGGGGCTTCGAACACTGAAGCTTTCTTT.

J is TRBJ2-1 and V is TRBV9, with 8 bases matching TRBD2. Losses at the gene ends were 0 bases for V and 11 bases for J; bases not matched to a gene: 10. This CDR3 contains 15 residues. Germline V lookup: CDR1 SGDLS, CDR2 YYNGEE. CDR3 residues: CASSVEPSGLSQQFF. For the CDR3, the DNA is TGTGCCAGCAGCGTAGAGCCTAGCGGGCTAAGTCAGCAGTTCTTC.

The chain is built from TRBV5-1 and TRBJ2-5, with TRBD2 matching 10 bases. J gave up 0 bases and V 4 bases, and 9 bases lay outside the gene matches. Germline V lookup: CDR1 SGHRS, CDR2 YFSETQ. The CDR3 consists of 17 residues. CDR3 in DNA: TGCGCCAGCAGCCCCGGACTAGCGGTGGGGTACCAAGAGACCCAGTACTTC. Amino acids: CASSPGLAVGYQETQYF. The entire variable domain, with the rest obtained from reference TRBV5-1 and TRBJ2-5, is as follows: KAGVTQTPRYLIKTRGQQVTLSCSPISGHRSVSWYQQTPGQGLQFLFEYFSETQRNKGNFPGRFSGRQFSNSRSEMNVSTLELGDSALYLCASSPGLAVGYQETQYFGPGTRLLVL.

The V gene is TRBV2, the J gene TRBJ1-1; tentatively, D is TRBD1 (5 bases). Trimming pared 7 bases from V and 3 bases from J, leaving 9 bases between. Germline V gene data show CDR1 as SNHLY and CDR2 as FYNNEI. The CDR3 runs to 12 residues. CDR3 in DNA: TGTGCCAGCACAGGGACTGACACTGAAGCTTTCTTT. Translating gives CASTGTDTEAFF.

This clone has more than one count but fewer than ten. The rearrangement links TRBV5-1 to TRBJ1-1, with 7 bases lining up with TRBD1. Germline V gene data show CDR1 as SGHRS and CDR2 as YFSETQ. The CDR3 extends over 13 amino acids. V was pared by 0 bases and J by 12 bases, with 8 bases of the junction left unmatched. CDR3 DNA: TGCGCCAGCAGCTTGGTAGGAGGGGGCTGGTCTTTCTTT. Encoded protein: CASSLVGGGWSFF.

The CDR3 protein is CASSPREVQVVYEQYF. The CDR3 coding sequence is TGCGCCAGCAGCCCCCGGGAGGTCCAAGTGGTCTACGAGCAGTACTTC. The chain recombines TRBV5-1 with TRBJ2-7; 7 bases agree with TRBD2. With 4 bases clipped from V and 3 bases from J, the junction kept 13 bases outside the gene matches. The CDR3 contains 16 residues. Germline CDR1 is SGHRS and CDR2 is YFSETQ.

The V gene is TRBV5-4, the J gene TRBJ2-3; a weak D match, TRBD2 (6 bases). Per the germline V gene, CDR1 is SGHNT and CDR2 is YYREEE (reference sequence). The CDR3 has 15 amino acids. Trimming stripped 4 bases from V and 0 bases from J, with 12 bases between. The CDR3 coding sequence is TGTGCCAGCAGCGAAGGGACTTCTAGCACAGATACGCAGTATTTT. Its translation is CASSEGTSSTDTQYF.

This CDR3 is CATSSLQGAFYNEQFF. In nucleotides, the CDR3 is TGTGCCACCAGCAGTCTCCAGGGGGCGTTCTACAATGAGCAGTTCTTC. The chain links TRBV15 to TRBJ2-1, with 8 bases lining up with TRBD1. Per the germline V gene, CDR1 is LNHNV and CDR2 is YYDKDF (reference sequence). The CDR3 extends over 16 amino acids. J lost 3 bases, V lost 3 bases, and 7 bases had no gene match. Together with reference TRBV15 and TRBJ2-1, the CDR3 gives the full variable domain: DAMVIQNPRYQVTQFGKPVTLSCSQTLNHNVMYWYQQKSSQAPKLLFHYYDKDFNNEADTPDNFQSRRPNTSFCFLDIRSPGLGDTAMYLCATSSLQGAFYNEQFFGPGTRLTVL.

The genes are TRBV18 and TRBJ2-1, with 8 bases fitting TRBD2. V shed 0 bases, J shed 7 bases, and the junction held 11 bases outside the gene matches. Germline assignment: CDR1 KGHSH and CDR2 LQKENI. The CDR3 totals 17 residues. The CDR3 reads CASSPPSGRQKGNEQFF. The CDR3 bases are TGTGCCAGCTCACCACCGAGCGGGAGACAAAAGGGGAATGAGCAGTTCTTC.

CDR3 bases: TGTGCCATCAGTGAGAGGGACAGAAATCAGCCCCAGCATTTT. Protein product: CAISERDRNQPQHF. The chain couples TRBV10-3 to TRBJ1-5; 7 bases are shared with TRBD1. Trimming removed 2 bases from V and 4 bases from J; junction bases left unmatched: 2. This CDR3 spans 14 amino acids. Germline CDR1 is ENHRY and CDR2 is SYGVKD.

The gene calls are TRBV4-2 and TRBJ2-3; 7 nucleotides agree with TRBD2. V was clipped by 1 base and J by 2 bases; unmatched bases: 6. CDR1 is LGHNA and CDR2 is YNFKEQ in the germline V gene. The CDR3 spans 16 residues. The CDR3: CASSQVARGNTDTQYF. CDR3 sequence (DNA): TGTGCCAGCAGCCAAGTAGCGCGGGGGAACACAGATACGCAGTATTTT.

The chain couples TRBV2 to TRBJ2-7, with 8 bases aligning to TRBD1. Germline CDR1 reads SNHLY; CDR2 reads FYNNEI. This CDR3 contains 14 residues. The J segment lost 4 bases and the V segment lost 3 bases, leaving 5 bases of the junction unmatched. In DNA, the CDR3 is TGTGCCAGCAGTGACAGGGGGCGAGGGTACGAGCAGTACTTC. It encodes CASSDRGRGYEQYF.

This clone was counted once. The CDR3 coding sequence is TGTGCCAGCAGCAAAAGGGGCAGAAGACTAGCGGAGTACAATGAGCAGTTCTTC. Translated, it gives CASSKRGRRLAEYNEQFF. The rearrangement uses TRBV21-1 and TRBJ2-1; the tabulated D call, TRBD2, remains unverified against the DNA. TRBV21-1 is annotated as a pseudogene. The CDR3 is 18 residues long.

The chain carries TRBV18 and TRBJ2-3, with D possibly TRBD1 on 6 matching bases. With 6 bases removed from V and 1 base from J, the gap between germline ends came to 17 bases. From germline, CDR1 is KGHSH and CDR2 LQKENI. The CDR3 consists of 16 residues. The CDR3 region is CASSSEAGAGTDTQYF. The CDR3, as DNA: TGTGCCAGCTCGTCTGAAGCAGGGGCGGGCACAGATACGCAGTATTTT.

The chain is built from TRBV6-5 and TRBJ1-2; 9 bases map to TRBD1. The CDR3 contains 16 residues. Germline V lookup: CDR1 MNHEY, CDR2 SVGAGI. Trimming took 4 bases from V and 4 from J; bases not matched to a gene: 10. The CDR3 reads CASSLSGTGYSYGYTF. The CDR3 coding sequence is TGTGCCAGCAGTTTATCCGGGACAGGGTACAGCTATGGCTACACCTTC.

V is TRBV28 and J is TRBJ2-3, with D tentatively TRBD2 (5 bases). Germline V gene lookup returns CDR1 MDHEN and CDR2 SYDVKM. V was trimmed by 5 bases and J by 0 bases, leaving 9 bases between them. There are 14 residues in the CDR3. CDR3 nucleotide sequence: TGTGCCAGCAGTATCCAGCGGAGCACAGATACGCAGTATTTT. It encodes CASSIQRSTDTQYF.

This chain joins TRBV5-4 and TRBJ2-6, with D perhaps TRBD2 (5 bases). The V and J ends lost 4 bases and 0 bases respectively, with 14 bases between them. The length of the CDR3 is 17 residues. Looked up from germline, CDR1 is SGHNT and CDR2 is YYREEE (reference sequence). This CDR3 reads CASSREVGVSGANVLTF. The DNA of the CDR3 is TGTGCCAGCAGCAGAGAAGTCGGGGTCTCTGGGGCCAACGTCCTGACTTTC.

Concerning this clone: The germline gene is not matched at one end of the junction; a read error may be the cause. Written as DNA, the CDR3 is TGTGCCAGCAGTCACTCATGGACAGGGGGCTGTTATGGCTACACCTTC. Amino acid sequence: CASSHSWTGGCYGYTF. The V call is TRBV6-4, the J call TRBJ1-2; TRBD1 matches 11 bases. The CDR3 is 16 amino acids. The germline CDR1 and CDR2 sequences are MRHNA and SNTAGT.

The CDR3 DNA sequence: TGTGCCAGCAGCTCCCCGTTCTATAGCAATCAGCCCCAGCATTTT. This gives the protein CASSSPFYSNQPQHF. The J gene is TRBJ1-5, the V gene TRBV7-3; D is uncertain. The V gene lost 4 bases and the J gene lost 0 bases, with 10 bases spanning the gap. In germline, CDR1 is SGHTA, CDR2 FQGTGA. CDR3 size: 15 residues.